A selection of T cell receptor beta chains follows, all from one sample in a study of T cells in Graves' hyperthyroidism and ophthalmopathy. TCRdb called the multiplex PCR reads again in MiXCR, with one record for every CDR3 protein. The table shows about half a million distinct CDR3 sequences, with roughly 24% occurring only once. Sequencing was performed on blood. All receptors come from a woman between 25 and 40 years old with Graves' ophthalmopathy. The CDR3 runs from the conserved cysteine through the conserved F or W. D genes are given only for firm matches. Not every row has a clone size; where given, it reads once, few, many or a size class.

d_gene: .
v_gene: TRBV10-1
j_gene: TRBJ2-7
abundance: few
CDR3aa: CASSEVPRGEKQYF
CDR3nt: TGCGCCAGCAGTGAGGTCCCCAGGGGAGAGAAGCAGTACTTC

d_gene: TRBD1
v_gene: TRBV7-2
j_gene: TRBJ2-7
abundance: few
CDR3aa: CASSLARDRRNYEQYF
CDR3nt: TGTGCCAGCAGCTTAGCGAGGGACAGGAGGAACTACGAGCAGTACTTC

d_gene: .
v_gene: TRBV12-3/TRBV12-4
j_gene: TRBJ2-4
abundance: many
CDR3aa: CASSAIRANIQYF
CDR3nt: TGTGCCAGCAGTGCGATAAGAGCCAACATTCAGTACTTC

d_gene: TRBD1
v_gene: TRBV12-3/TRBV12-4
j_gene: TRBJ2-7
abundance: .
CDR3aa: CASSLTGGPDEQYF
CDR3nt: TGTGCCAGCAGTTTAACAGGGGGCCCGGACGAGCAGTACTTC

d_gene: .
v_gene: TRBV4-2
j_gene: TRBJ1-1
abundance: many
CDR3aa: CASSQDRGGLTEAFF
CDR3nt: TGTGCCAGCAGCCAAGATCGCGGAGGGTTGACTGAAGCTTTCTTT

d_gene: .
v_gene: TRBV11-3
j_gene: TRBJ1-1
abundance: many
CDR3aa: CASSLGQNSEAFF
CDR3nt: TGTGCCAGCAGCTTGGGTCAAAATAGTGAAGCTTTCTTT

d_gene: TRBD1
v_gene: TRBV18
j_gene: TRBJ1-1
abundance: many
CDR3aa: CASSPGQALNTEAFF
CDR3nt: TGTGCCAGCTCACCAGGACAGGCGTTGAACACTGAAGCTTTCTTT

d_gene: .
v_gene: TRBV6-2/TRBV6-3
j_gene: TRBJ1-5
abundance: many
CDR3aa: CASSYTQVYNQPQHF
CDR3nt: TGTGCCAGCAGTTACACGCAGGTCTATAATCAGCCCCAGCATTTT

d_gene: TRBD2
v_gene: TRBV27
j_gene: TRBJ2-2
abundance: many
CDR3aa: CASSKRGRGTGELFF
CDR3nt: TGTGCCAGCAGCAAGCGGGGGAGAGGCACCGGGGAGCTGTTTTTT

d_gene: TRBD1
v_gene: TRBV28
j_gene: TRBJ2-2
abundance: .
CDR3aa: CASNPPGQGNTGELFF
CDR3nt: TGTGCCAGCAATCCACCGGGACAGGGGAACACCGGGGAGCTGTTTTTT

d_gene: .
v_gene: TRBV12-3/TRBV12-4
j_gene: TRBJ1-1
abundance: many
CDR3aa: CASSLRGEAFF
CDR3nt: TGTGCCAGCAGTTTGCGGGGTGAAGCTTTCTTT

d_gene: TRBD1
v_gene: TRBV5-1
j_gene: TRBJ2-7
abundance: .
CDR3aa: CASHRDRATYEQYF
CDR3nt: TGCGCCAGCCACCGGGACAGGGCTACCTACGAGCAGTACTTC

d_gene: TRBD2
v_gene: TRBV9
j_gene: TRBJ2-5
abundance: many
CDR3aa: CASSVGDYLKSRGETQYF
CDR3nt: TGTGCCAGCAGCGTGGGGGACTACCTCAAGTCACGGGGGGAGACCCAGTACTTC

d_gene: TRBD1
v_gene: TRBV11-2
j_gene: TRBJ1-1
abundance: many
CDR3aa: CASSSNTGGGNRVTEAFF
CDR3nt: TGTGCCAGCAGCTCCAACACAGGGGGCGGAAATCGCGTCACTGAAGCTTTCTTT

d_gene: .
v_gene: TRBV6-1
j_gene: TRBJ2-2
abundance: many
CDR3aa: CASSVELTGELFF
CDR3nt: TGTGCCAGCAGTGTTGAGTTGACCGGGGAGCTGTTTTTT

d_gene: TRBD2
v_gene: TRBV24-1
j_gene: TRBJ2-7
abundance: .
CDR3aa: CATSDSAGRAGEQYF
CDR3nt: TGTGCCACCAGTGATTCCGCTGGGAGGGCCGGCGAGCAGTACTTC

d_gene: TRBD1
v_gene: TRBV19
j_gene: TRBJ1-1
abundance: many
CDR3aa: CASRSWDRQNTEAFF
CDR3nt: TGTGCCAGTAGATCCTGGGACAGACAGAACACTGAAGCTTTCTTT

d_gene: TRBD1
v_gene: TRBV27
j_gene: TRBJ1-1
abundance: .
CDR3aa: CASRDGQGQKAFF
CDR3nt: TGTGCCAGCCGGGACGGACAGGGCCAAAAAGCTTTCTTT

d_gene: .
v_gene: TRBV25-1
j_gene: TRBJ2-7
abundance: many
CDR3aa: CASSEYEGRRGKNEQYF
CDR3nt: TGTGCCAGCAGTGAATATGAAGGGCGAAGGGGAAAGAACGAGCAGTACTTC

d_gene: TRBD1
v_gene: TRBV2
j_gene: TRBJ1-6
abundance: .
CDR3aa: CASSSTGGLTPLLF
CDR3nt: TGTGCCAGCAGTTCAACAGGGGGCCTTACACCCCTCCTCTTT

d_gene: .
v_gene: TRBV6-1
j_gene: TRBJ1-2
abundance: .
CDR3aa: CASSTPGRAFYGYTF
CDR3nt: TGTGCCAGCAGTACACCGGGACGCGCCTTCTATGGCTACACCTTC

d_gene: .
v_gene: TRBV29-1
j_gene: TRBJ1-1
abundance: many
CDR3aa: CSVVSDSLNTEAFF
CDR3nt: TGCAGCGTTGTGAGCGACAGTCTGAACACTGAAGCTTTCTTT

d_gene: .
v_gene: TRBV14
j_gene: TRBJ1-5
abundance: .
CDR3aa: CASSRTPGTLYF
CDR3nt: TGTGCCAGCAGCCGCACCCCCGGGACTTTGTATTTT

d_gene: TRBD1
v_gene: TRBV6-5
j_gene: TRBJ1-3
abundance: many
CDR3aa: CASSTDRGNTIYF
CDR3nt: TGTGCCAGCAGTACCGACAGGGGCAACACCATATATTTT

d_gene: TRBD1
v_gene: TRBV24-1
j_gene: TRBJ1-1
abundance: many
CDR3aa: CATSDPLFLGTGGAEAFF
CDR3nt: TGTGCCACCAGTGATCCCTTATTCCTCGGGACAGGGGGGGCTGAAGCTTTCTTT

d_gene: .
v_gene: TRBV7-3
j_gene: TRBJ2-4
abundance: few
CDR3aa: CASSSRGSPKNIKYF
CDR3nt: TGTGCCAGCAGCTCCCGGGGGTCCCCTAAAAACATTAAGTACTTC

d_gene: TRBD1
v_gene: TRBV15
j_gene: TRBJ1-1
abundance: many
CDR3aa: CATSRETGGDTEAFF
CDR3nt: TGTGCCACCAGCAGAGAAACAGGGGGCGACACTGAAGCTTTCTTT

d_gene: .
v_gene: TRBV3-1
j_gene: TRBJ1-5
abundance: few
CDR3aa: CASSQGDYSNQPQHF
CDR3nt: TGTGCCAGCAGCCAAGGGGATTATAGCAATCAGCCCCAGCATTTT

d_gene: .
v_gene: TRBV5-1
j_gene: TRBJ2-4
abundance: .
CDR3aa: CASSLEEPQRNIQYF
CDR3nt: TGCGCCAGCAGCTTGGAAGAGCCACAGAGGAACATTCAGTACTTC

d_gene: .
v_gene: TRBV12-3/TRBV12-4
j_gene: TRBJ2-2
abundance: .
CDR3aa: CASILGQNTGELFF
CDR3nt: TGTGCCAGCATCCTCGGACAGAACACCGGGGAGCTGTTTTTT